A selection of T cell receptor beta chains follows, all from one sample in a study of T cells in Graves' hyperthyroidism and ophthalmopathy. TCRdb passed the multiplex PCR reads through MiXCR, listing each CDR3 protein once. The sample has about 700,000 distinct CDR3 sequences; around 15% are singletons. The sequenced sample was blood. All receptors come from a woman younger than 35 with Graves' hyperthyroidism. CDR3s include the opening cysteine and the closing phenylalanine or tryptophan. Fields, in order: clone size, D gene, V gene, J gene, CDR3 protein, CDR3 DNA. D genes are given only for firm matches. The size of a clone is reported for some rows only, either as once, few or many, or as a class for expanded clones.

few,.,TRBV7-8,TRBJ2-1,CASSLWSRQVRDNEQFF,TGTGCCAGCAGCTTATGGTCCCGACAGGTTAGGGACAATGAGCAGTTCTTC
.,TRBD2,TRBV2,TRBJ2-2,CASVTGGLTGELFF,TGTGCCAGCGTAACGGGAGGGCTCACCGGGGAGCTGTTTTTT
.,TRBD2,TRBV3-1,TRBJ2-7,CASSSLAARAYEQYF,TGTGCCAGCAGCTCTCTAGCGGCCCGAGCCTACGAGCAGTACTTC
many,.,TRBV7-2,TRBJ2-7,CASSPRSAGVREQYF,TGTGCCAGCAGCCCCCGCTCGGCAGGGGTAAGAGAGCAGTACTTC
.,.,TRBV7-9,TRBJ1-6,CASSSYDRTPLHF,TGTGCCAGCAGCTCTTACGACAGAACACCCCTCCACTTT
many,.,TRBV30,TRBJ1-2,CAWSIRGGSGFTYGYTF,TGTGCCTGGAGTATACGGGGCGGCTCTGGCTTTACCTATGGCTACACCTTC
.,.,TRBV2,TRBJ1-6,CASSPPGTGNSPPHF,TGTGCCAGCAGTCCTCCCGGTACAGGAAATTCACCCCCCCACTTT
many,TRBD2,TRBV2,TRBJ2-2,CASRKREGDTGELFF,TGTGCCAGCAGAAAGCGGGAGGGCGACACCGGGGAGCTGTTTTTT
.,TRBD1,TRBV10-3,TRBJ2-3,CAISERTGLTDTQYF,TGTGCCATCAGTGAGCGGACAGGGCTCACAGATACGCAGTATTTT
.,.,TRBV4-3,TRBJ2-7,CASSQENEGEQYF,TGCGCCAGCAGCCAAGAAAATGAGGGTGAGCAGTACTTC
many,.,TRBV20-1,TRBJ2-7,CSASAGSIPTYEQYF,TGCAGTGCATCGGCAGGCTCCATCCCCACCTACGAGCAGTACTTC
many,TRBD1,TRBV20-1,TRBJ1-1,CSAILGQGGFEAFF,TGCAGTGCTATCCTGGGACAGGGAGGATTTGAAGCTTTCTTT
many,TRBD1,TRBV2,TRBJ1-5,CASSVQTGRQPQHF,TGTGCCAGCAGTGTTCAGACAGGGCGTCAGCCCCAGCATTTT
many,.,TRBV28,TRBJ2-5,CASSSNREPDEYF,TGTGCCAGCAGTTCCAACAGGGAACCCGACGAGTACTTC
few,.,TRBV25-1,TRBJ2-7,CASSELGKGENEQYF,TGTGCCAGCAGTGAATTAGGGAAGGGAGAGAACGAGCAGTACTTC
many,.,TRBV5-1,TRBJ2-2,CASSQPASGELFF,TGCGCCAGCAGTCAGCCTGCGTCCGGGGAGCTGTTTTTT
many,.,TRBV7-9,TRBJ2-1,CASSLMDNEQFF,TGTGCCAGCAGCTTAATGGACAATGAGCAGTTCTTC
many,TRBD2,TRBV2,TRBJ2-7,CASTQRELESYEQYF,TGTGCCAGCACCCAGCGGGAGTTGGAAAGCTACGAGCAGTACTTC
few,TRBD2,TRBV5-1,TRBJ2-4,CASSWEGDIQYF,TGCGCCAGCAGCTGGGAGGGAGACATTCAGTACTTC
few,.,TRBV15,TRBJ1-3,CATSRVHEEDTIYF,TGTGCCACCAGCAGAGTACATGAGGAGGACACCATATATTTT
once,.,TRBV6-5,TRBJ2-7,CVSSYDSSGEQYF,TGTGTCAGCAGTTATGACAGCTCTGGGGAGCAGTACTTC
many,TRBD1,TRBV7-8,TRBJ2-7,CASSVTRTGKYEQYF,TGTGCCAGCAGCGTAACTAGGACAGGAAAGTACGAGCAGTACTTC
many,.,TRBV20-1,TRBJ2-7,CSASGRIYEQYF,TGCAGTGCTAGCGGCAGGATCTACGAGCAGTACTTC
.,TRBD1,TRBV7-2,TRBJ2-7,CASSLSRDRSYEQYF,TGTGCCAGCAGCTTAAGCCGGGACAGGTCCTACGAGCAGTACTTC
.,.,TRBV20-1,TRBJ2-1,CSAVGNEQFF,TGCAGTGCAGTGGGGAATGAGCAGTTCTTC
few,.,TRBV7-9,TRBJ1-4,CASSPHETGLDEKLFF,TGTGCCAGCAGCCCCCACGAGACGGGGCTGGATGAAAAACTGTTTTTT
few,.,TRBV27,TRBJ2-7,CATRQGGTYEQYF,TGTGCCACTCGACAGGGAGGCACCTACGAGCAGTACTTC
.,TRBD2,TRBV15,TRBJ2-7,CATSSLRTSGVSYEQYF,TGTGCCACCAGCTCCCTCCGGACTAGCGGGGTCTCCTACGAGCAGTACTTC